This T cell receptor beta chain was captured in a study of blood T cell repertoires in COVID-19 (dated by TCRdb to about 2020). Notes on the research overall: Samples from collaborators originated in the United States, Italy and Spain and spanned both the acute and convalescent phases of COVID-19. The dataset comprised deeply sampled blood TCRbeta repertoires from subjects exposed to, actively infected with, or recovered from COVID-19. Samples were obtained from the ongoing ImmuneRACE study (first 160 participants) and from over 1,000 subjects provided by 6 global collaborators. A de-identified subject ID, COVID-19 status, age in years and sex were almost always included in the sample metadata. Where available, HLA class I and class II types were obtained from metadata supplied by the sample provider rather than from assay-based typing. The repertoires were made available in a free public database intended to serve as a resource for research on the immune response to SARS-CoV-2. The material from the prospective study consisted of cDNA or gDNA derived from T cells, B-cell-depleted T cells, or PBMCs.

On the study overall, not on this receptor specifically: How much clinical and demographic metadata was included differed by source and by participant, and the metadata was provided uncurated.

The collaborating institutions used their own protocols to collect whole blood in K2EDTA tubes. For TCRbeta analysis, collaborators shipped samples in one of three forms: frozen whole blood, isolated PBMCs, or DNA extracted from either of those sample types. TCRbeta CDR3 regions were amplified from genomic DNA using the immunoSEQ Assay, a bias-controlled multiplex PCR. The authors' pipeline ran thus. Nucleated cell counts per sample were estimated from amplification of reference gene primers within the assay. To quantify the absolute abundance of each unique TCRbeta CDR3 rearrangement, sequence reads were collapsed and filtered. For each sample, productive Simpson clonality was calculated as the square root of Simpson's diversity index across productive rearrangements. The source is immuneACCESS, and TCRdb retained only in-frame sequences with V and J called. Part of the clones is not carried over; for the studies checked, unresolved V genes explain less than half of this, and the remainder is unexplained. That table furnishes V, J and clone size, whereas the DNA furnished D and trimming. The sample table shows fewer than 250,000 clones, and approximately 83% are seen once. The ten most abundant clones make up approximately 5.7% of the sample.

There are 14 amino acids in the CDR3, from cysteine to phenylalanine inclusive. The only DNA kept is the CDR3, 42 bases in frame from the first base. According to the germline V gene (reference sequence), CDR1 reads SEHNR and CDR2 reads FQNEAQ. V is trimmed back by 3 bases and J by 6 bases, and the junction contains 7 bases that no gene match accounts for. Points on this clone: This clone's antigen is unknown. No much larger clonotype is one base removed from it; base qualities were not supplied.

The chain links TRBV7-9 with TRBJ2-7; 8 bases in the junction line up with TRBD1. The clonotype originates from a human donor in a cohort sampled during active COVID-19. What was sequenced was peripheral blood. The CDR3 corresponds to CASSLGRGLGEQYF. The bases read TGTGCCAGCAGCTTGGGCAGGGGGCTGGGCGAGCAGTACTTC.